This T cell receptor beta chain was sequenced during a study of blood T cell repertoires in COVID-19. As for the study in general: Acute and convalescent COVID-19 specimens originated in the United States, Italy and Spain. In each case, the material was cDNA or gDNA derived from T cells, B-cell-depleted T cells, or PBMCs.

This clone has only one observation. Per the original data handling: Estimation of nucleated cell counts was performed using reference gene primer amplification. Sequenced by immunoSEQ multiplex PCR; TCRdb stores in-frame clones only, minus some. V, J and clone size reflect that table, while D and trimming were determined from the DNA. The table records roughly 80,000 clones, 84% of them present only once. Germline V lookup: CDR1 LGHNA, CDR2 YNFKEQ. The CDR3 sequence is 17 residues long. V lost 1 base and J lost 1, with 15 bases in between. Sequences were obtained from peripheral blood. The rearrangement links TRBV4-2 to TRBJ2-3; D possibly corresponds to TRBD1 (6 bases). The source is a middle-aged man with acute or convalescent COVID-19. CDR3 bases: TGTGCCAGCAGCCAAGGAGTCAGGGGCGAGGGCACAGATACGCAGTATTTT. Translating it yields CASSQGVRGEGTDTQYF.